The source of this TCR beta chain is a study of cytomegalovirus exposure and HLA in healthy donors. The wider study: There were some 120 million unique TCR beta sequences, drawn from approximately 180 million T cells, in an earlier analysis. The study, taken as a whole, reports: The authors enumerated 164 TCR beta chains as linked to cytomegalovirus. Per a later analysis, HLA-associated TCR beta chains showed more clonal expansion than other, equally common TCR beta chains. Later analysis identified several of the most significant clusters that appeared linked to common viral pathogens.

Comment on this clone: Its antigen is currently unknown.

Primers: 60 Vbeta forward and 13 Jbeta reverse. Clones were sequenced by immunoSEQ multiplex PCR, and TCRdb holds only the in-frame ones, with some missing. The sample has 150,000 or so clones, around 80% seen once. Material: PBMCs. The source of this sequence is a man aged 45-65 years in good health and CMV-seronegative.

CDR3 sequence reads: CASTDRGPTDTQYF. The DNA of the CDR3 is TGTGCCAGTACCGACAGGGGCCCAACAGATACGCAGTATTTT. This sequence joins TRBV19 and TRBJ2-3; 8 bases agree with TRBD1. The germline V gene has CDR1 LNHDA and CDR2 SQIVND (reference sequence). Trimming removed 7 bases from V and 3 bases from J; junction bases left unmatched: 6. This CDR3 comprises 14 residues.